A single T cell receptor beta chain is shown here with its context. The antigen is undetermined. The source of the sample is a study of cytomegalovirus exposure and HLA in healthy donors. The overall study: Among the 370 or so donors who were genotyped, roughly 76% fell in the genetic ancestry cluster that is associated with self-reported Caucasian donors.

Study-level points and caveats: A later analysis linked a missense DCLRE1C variant to TCR beta V- and J-gene trimming. An analysis done earlier found most TCR beta V segments productive about 90% or about 30% of the time.

The V gene's germline CDR1 is MNHEY and CDR2 SMNVEV (reference sequence). The length of the CDR3 is 18 residues. The V segment lost 5 bases and the J segment 8 bases; nucleotides outside the gene matches: 18. In the PCR, 60 Vbeta and 13 Jbeta primers were used. TCRdb's copy holds only in-frame clones and misses some; the assay was immunoSEQ multiplex PCR. The table lists approximately 150,000 clones, approximately 80% of them singletons. This clonotype originated in a woman aged 25 to 39 in good health and CMV-seronegative. This chain uses TRBV27 with TRBJ1-4; TRBD1 matches 9 bases. Sequenced input: PBMCs. The CDR3 spells CASSTLYGGQGKREKLFF. The CDR3 nucleotides are TGTGCCAGCAGTACACTATACGGCGGACAGGGGAAGAGGGAAAAACTGTTTTTT. Full variable domain (remainder filled in from reference TRBV27 and TRBJ1-4): EAQVTQNPRYLITVTGKKLTVTCSQNMNHEYMSWYRQDPGLGLRQIYYSMNVEVTDKGDVPEGYKVSRKEKRNFPLILESPSPNQTSLYFCASSTLYGGQGKREKLFFGSGTQLSVL.